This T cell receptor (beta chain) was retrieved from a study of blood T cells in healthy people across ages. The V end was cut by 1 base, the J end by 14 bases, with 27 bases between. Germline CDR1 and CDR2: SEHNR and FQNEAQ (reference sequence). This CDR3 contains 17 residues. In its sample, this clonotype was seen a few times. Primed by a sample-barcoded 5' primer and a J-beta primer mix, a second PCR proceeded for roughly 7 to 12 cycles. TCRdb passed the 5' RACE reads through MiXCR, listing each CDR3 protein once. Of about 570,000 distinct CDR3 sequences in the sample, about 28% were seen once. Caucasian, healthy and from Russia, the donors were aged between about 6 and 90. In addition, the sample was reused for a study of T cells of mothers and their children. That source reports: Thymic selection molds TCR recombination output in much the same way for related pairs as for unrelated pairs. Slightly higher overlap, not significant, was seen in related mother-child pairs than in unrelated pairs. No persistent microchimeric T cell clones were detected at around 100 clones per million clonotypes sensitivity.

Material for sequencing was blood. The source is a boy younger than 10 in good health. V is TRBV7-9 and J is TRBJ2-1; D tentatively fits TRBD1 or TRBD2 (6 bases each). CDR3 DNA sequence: TGTGCCAGCAGCTTAGACCGGGGGATCGGGGGCCGGCAAAGGGAGTTCTTC. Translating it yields CASSLDRGIGGRQREFF.